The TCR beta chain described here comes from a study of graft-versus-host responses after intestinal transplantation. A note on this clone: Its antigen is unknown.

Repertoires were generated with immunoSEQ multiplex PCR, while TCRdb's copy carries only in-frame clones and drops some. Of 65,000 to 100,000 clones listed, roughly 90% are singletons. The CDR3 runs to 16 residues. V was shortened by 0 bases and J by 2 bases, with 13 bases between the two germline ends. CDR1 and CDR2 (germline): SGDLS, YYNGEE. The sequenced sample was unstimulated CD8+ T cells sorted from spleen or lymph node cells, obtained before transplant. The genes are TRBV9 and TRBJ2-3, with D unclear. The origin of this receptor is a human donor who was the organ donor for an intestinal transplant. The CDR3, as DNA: TGTGCCAGCAGCGTAGGAGATCACTTAGACACAGATACGCAGTATTTT. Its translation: CASSVGDHLDTDTQYF.